This T cell receptor (beta chain) was found in a study of T cell responses to AZD1222 COVID-19 vaccine. Study-level points and caveats: Donors were chiefly white British, with a greater number of females, and clonal diversity was perhaps underestimated.

Between the trimmed V and J ends, which lost 2 bases and 7 bases, there was a span of 5 bases. The germline V gene has CDR1 MNHEY and CDR2 SVGEGT. The CDR3 contains 11 residues. Comment on this clone: Its antigen remains unknown.

The repertoire was sequenced with immunoSEQ multiplex PCR; TCRdb's copy has only in-frame clones and lacks some. The sample contains approximately 130,000 clones, roughly nine tenths of which appear only once. The sequence came from an adult who received the AZD1222 COVID-19 vaccine. The chain recombines TRBV6-2 or TRBV6-3 with TRBJ1-2; D ambiguous. The specimen comprised peripheral blood, sampled 28 days after the second AZD1222 dose. CDR3 region: CASSYDRGYTF. The DNA of the CDR3 is TGTGCCAGCAGTTACGATCGTGGCTACACCTTC.